The TCR beta chain described here comes from a study of OX40 agonist ivuxolimab in advanced cancers. The CDR3 loop spans 15 amino acids. Trimming stripped 7 bases from V and 10 bases from J, with 20 bases between. The germline V gene has CDR1 LNHDA and CDR2 SQIVND (reference sequence). Generated by immunoSEQ multiplex PCR, the TCRdb table keeps only in-frame clones and is missing some. The table shows some 57,000 clones, with about nine tenths occurring only once. The TCR comes from an adult with an advanced solid tumor such as melanoma, head and neck, liver or kidney cancer. This specimen was CD4+ or CD8+ T cells sorted from blood, taken in a trial of the OX40 agonist ivuxolimab. This chain links TRBV19 with TRBJ1-6; no definite D call. CDR3 nucleotides: TGTGCCAGTAACCTGGGCCCTAACGTAGGGTCACCCCTCCACTTT. Its translation: CASNLGPNVGSPLHF.